A selection of T cell receptor beta chains follows, all from one sample in a study of blood T cells in healthy people across ages. TCRdb redid the calling of the 5' RACE reads with MiXCR, one entry per CDR3 protein. Of 700,000 to 900,000 distinct CDR3 sequences in the sample, 53% were seen once. The sample consisted of blood. The receptors were gathered from a man at least 80 years old in good health. Both conserved end residues are part of each CDR3. Fields, in order: clone size, V gene, D gene, J gene, CDR3 protein, CDR3 DNA. A D gene is named only where the DNA matches it firmly. A clone size is listed for some rows: how often the clone was seen (once, few, many), or a class if it is expanded.

clone_size: .; v_call: TRBV5-5; d_call: TRBD2; j_call: TRBJ2-5; cdr3_aa: CASRSGRAQETQYF; cdr3_nt: TGTGCCAGCAGGAGCGGGAGAGCACAAGAGACCCAGTACTTC
clone_size: .; v_call: TRBV18; d_call: .; j_call: TRBJ1-2; cdr3_aa: CASSPLRWGEGHGYTF; cdr3_nt: TGTGCCAGCTCACCTCTTCGCTGGGGAGAGGGGCATGGCTACACCTTC
clone_size: .; v_call: TRBV5-1; d_call: TRBD2; j_call: TRBJ2-6; cdr3_aa: CASSPGGGFGANVLTF; cdr3_nt: TGCGCCAGCAGCCCCGGCGGGGGATTTGGGGCCAACGTCCTGACTTTC
clone_size: few; v_call: TRBV6-5; d_call: .; j_call: TRBJ2-5; cdr3_aa: CASSPGTGGEYF; cdr3_nt: TGTGCCAGCAGCCCAGGGACCGGGGGAGAGTACTTC
clone_size: .; v_call: TRBV2; d_call: TRBD2; j_call: TRBJ2-5; cdr3_aa: CASRASGSYQETQYF; cdr3_nt: TGTGCCAGCAGGGCTAGCGGCTCGTACCAAGAGACCCAGTACTTC
clone_size: .; v_call: TRBV12-3/TRBV12-4; d_call: .; j_call: TRBJ2-4; cdr3_aa: CASSFALGENSKNIQYF; cdr3_nt: TGTGCCAGCAGTTTTGCCTTGGGGGAAAATAGCAAAAACATTCAGTACTTC
clone_size: .; v_call: TRBV29-1; d_call: .; j_call: TRBJ1-1; cdr3_aa: CSIPGTANTEAFF; cdr3_nt: TGCAGCATCCCCGGGACGGCGAACACTGAAGCTTTCTTT
clone_size: .; v_call: TRBV24-1; d_call: TRBD1; j_call: TRBJ2-5; cdr3_aa: CATSDLHPGGTETQYF; cdr3_nt: TGTGCCACCAGTGATTTGCACCCAGGGGGCACAGAGACCCAGTACTTC
clone_size: .; v_call: TRBV5-1; d_call: TRBD2; j_call: TRBJ2-7; cdr3_aa: CASSIIAAGAKEQYF; cdr3_nt: TGCGCCAGCAGCATTATCGCGGCGGGAGCTAAAGAGCAGTACTTC
clone_size: .; v_call: TRBV2; d_call: .; j_call: TRBJ1-1; cdr3_aa: CATQGGAGGEAFF; cdr3_nt: TGTGCCACCCAGGGAGGGGCCGGTGGGGAAGCTTTCTTT
clone_size: .; v_call: TRBV20-1; d_call: TRBD2; j_call: TRBJ2-1; cdr3_aa: CSARGLAVNNEQFF; cdr3_nt: TGCAGTGCTAGAGGGCTAGCGGTAAACAATGAGCAGTTCTTC
clone_size: few; v_call: TRBV2; d_call: .; j_call: TRBJ2-7; cdr3_aa: CASSYLSGYEQYF; cdr3_nt: TGTGCCAGCAGTTACCTCTCGGGGTACGAGCAGTACTTC
clone_size: .; v_call: TRBV12-3/TRBV12-4; d_call: .; j_call: TRBJ2-2; cdr3_aa: CASSYPSALERSGELFF; cdr3_nt: TGTGCCAGCAGTTACCCTTCAGCGCTGGAGCGGAGCGGGGAGCTGTTTTTT
clone_size: .; v_call: TRBV12-3/TRBV12-4; d_call: .; j_call: TRBJ2-3; cdr3_aa: CASNQQIGGDTQYF; cdr3_nt: TGTGCCAGCAACCAGCAGATTGGCGGGGATACGCAGTATTTT
clone_size: .; v_call: TRBV3-1; d_call: .; j_call: TRBJ2-2; cdr3_aa: CASSQYSNTGELFF; cdr3_nt: TGTGCCAGCAGCCAATATTCGAACACCGGGGAGCTGTTTTTT
clone_size: .; v_call: TRBV20-1; d_call: .; j_call: TRBJ1-1; cdr3_aa: CSAGLGPMNTEAFF; cdr3_nt: TGCAGTGCTGGATTGGGGCCGATGAACACTGAAGCTTTCTTT
clone_size: .; v_call: TRBV4-2; d_call: .; j_call: TRBJ2-5; cdr3_aa: CASSQGRYNEQYF; cdr3_nt: TGTGCCAGCAGCCAGGGCCGATACAATGAGCAGTACTTC
clone_size: .; v_call: TRBV28; d_call: .; j_call: TRBJ2-4; cdr3_aa: CASKDTDLAKNIQYF; cdr3_nt: TGTGCCAGCAAGGACACCGACTTAGCCAAAAACATTCAGTACTTC
clone_size: .; v_call: TRBV25-1; d_call: .; j_call: TRBJ2-6; cdr3_aa: CASSISPVFGANVLTF; cdr3_nt: TGTGCCAGCAGTATTTCTCCAGTCTTTGGGGCCAACGTCCTGACTTTC
clone_size: few; v_call: TRBV6-6; d_call: TRBD1; j_call: TRBJ2-2; cdr3_aa: CASSYARTGANTGELFF; cdr3_nt: TGTGCCAGCAGTTACGCCAGGACAGGAGCGAACACCGGGGAGCTGTTTTTT
clone_size: .; v_call: TRBV27; d_call: TRBD2; j_call: TRBJ2-7; cdr3_aa: CASSLASGIPTYEQYF; cdr3_nt: TGTGCCAGCAGTCTAGCTAGCGGGATACCGACCTACGAGCAGTACTTC
clone_size: .; v_call: TRBV2; d_call: TRBD1; j_call: TRBJ1-1; cdr3_aa: CASSDTGGGAEAFF; cdr3_nt: TGTGCCAGCAGTGACACAGGGGGCGGGGCTGAAGCTTTCTTT
clone_size: .; v_call: TRBV24-1; d_call: .; j_call: TRBJ2-1; cdr3_aa: CATSDFPVSEQFF; cdr3_nt: TGTGCCACCAGTGATTTCCCCGTCAGCGAGCAGTTCTTC
clone_size: .; v_call: TRBV27; d_call: .; j_call: TRBJ1-2; cdr3_aa: CASSSSATYYGYTF; cdr3_nt: TGTGCCAGCAGTTCCAGCGCAACCTACTATGGCTACACCTTC
clone_size: few; v_call: TRBV20-1; d_call: .; j_call: TRBJ2-7; cdr3_aa: CSAGGTNYEQYF; cdr3_nt: TGCAGTGCCGGGGGGACAAACTACGAGCAGTACTTC
clone_size: .; v_call: TRBV5-1; d_call: .; j_call: TRBJ2-5; cdr3_aa: CASSFSGATYNEQYF; cdr3_nt: TGCGCCAGCAGCTTCAGCGGAGCCACCTACAATGAGCAGTACTTC
clone_size: .; v_call: TRBV6-2/TRBV6-3; d_call: .; j_call: TRBJ1-5; cdr3_aa: CASTGDRIGNQPQHF; cdr3_nt: TGTGCCAGCACCGGGGATAGGATCGGCAATCAGCCCCAGCATTTT
clone_size: few; v_call: TRBV6-1; d_call: .; j_call: TRBJ1-4; cdr3_aa: CASSEKFNEKLFF; cdr3_nt: TGTGCCAGCAGTGAAAAGTTTAATGAAAAACTGTTTTTT
clone_size: few; v_call: TRBV20-1; d_call: TRBD2; j_call: TRBJ2-7; cdr3_aa: CSAPRTSGLSGEQYF; cdr3_nt: TGCAGTGCTCCGAGGACTAGCGGGCTTTCGGGCGAGCAGTACTTC
clone_size: .; v_call: TRBV13; d_call: TRBD2; j_call: TRBJ2-2; cdr3_aa: CASHIAGGTGELFF; cdr3_nt: TGTGCCAGCCACATAGCGGGAGGCACCGGGGAGCTGTTTTTT
clone_size: .; v_call: TRBV7-2; d_call: .; j_call: TRBJ1-4; cdr3_aa: CASSQGVKLFF; cdr3_nt: TGTGCCAGCAGCCAAGGGGTCAAACTGTTTTTT
clone_size: .; v_call: TRBV7-2; d_call: TRBD1; j_call: TRBJ2-7; cdr3_aa: CASSQQGLSYNEQYF; cdr3_nt: TGTGCCAGCAGCCAACAGGGGCTCTCCTACAATGAGCAGTACTTC
clone_size: .; v_call: TRBV29-1; d_call: .; j_call: TRBJ1-4; cdr3_aa: CSAGTGNVNEKLFF; cdr3_nt: TGCAGCGCCGGCACAGGGAACGTTAATGAAAAACTGTTTTTT
clone_size: .; v_call: TRBV4-2; d_call: .; j_call: TRBJ2-3; cdr3_aa: CASSQGLGIGHRYAYF; cdr3_nt: TGTGCCAGCAGCCAAGGGTTGGGGATTGGGCACAGATACGCGTATTTT
clone_size: .; v_call: TRBV20-1; d_call: TRBD1; j_call: TRBJ2-4; cdr3_aa: CSAHRDSLGNEQYF; cdr3_nt: TGCAGTGCTCACCGGGACAGCTTGGGAAATGAGCAGTACTTC
clone_size: few; v_call: TRBV11-3; d_call: .; j_call: TRBJ2-4; cdr3_aa: CASIIGRRLAKNIQYF; cdr3_nt: TGTGCCAGCATCATAGGACGGAGACTAGCCAAAAACATTCAGTACTTC
clone_size: .; v_call: TRBV11-2; d_call: TRBD2; j_call: TRBJ2-1; cdr3_aa: CASSLDWTRGEQFF; cdr3_nt: TGTGCCAGCAGCTTAGACTGGACTAGGGGTGAGCAGTTCTTC
clone_size: .; v_call: TRBV20-1; d_call: .; j_call: TRBJ1-1; cdr3_aa: CSADTGNTEAFF; cdr3_nt: TGCAGTGCTGATACAGGGAACACTGAAGCTTTCTTT
clone_size: .; v_call: TRBV6-5; d_call: .; j_call: TRBJ1-2; cdr3_aa: CASRKPGQSYGYTF; cdr3_nt: TGTGCCAGCAGAAAACCGGGCCAATCCTATGGCTACACCTTC
clone_size: .; v_call: TRBV9; d_call: .; j_call: TRBJ2-1; cdr3_aa: CASSVHDNEQFF; cdr3_nt: TGTGCCAGCAGCGTTCACGACAATGAGCAGTTCTTC
clone_size: .; v_call: TRBV9; d_call: .; j_call: TRBJ1-5; cdr3_aa: CASSARIGSNQPRHF; cdr3_nt: TGTGCCAGCAGCGCCCGGATTGGGAGCAATCAGCCCCGGCATTTT
clone_size: few; v_call: TRBV5-1; d_call: TRBD1; j_call: TRBJ2-3; cdr3_aa: CASSSRQGGTDTQYF; cdr3_nt: TGCGCCAGCAGCTCGAGACAGGGCGGCACAGATACGCAGTATTTT